Shown below are 26 T cell receptor beta chains from a single sample sequenced in a study of blood T cell repertoires in COVID-19. Using immunoSEQ multiplex PCR, the repertoire was profiled, and TCRdb retains in-frame clones only, with some absent. The sample lists about 130,000 clones; 70% to 80% were seen once. The specimen was peripheral blood. The receptors originated from a man in his forties with active or convalescent COVID-19.

The CDR3 DNA follows: TGTGCCAGCAGTTCTAGCGGGGGTGACATTCAGTACTTC. Translation: CASSSSGGDIQYF. The rearrangement links TRBV12-3 or TRBV12-4 to TRBJ2-4; 10 bases are a match to TRBD2. CDR3 length equals 13 residues. With V trimmed by 4 bases and J by 8 bases, 2 bases remained unmatched.

Ten or more counts support this clone. The V and J genes are TRBV5-6 and TRBJ1-5; 7 bases align to TRBD1. Germline V gives CDR1 SGHDT, CDR2 YYEEEE. V gave up 4 bases and J gave up 6 bases; unmatched junction bases: 10. This CDR3 region has 15 residues. The CDR3 sequence is CASSQKDRAGQPQHF. The CDR3 region has the DNA TGTGCCAGCAGCCAAAAAGACAGGGCTGGTCAGCCCCAGCATTTT.

Comment on this clone: The same CDR3 arises from other DNA sequences in this sample as well. The gene calls are TRBV18 and TRBJ2-7; 9 nucleotides align to TRBD1. J was trimmed by 1 base and V by 3 bases; bases with no gene match: 1. This CDR3 is built from 14 residues. In germline, CDR1 is KGHSH, CDR2 LQKENI. CDR3 loop: CASSPDRGSYEQYF. The CDR3 DNA reads TGTGCCAGCTCACCGGACAGGGGTTCCTACGAGCAGTACTTC.

The rearrangement links TRBV4-1 to TRBJ1-6, with D tentatively TRBD1 (5 bases). Germline CDR1 is MGHRA and CDR2 is YSYEKL. CDR3 length: 15 residues. V dropped 4 bases and J dropped 10 bases, with 17 bases sitting between them. The CDR3 loop is CASSPPGRIGSPLHF. In DNA, the CDR3 is TGCGCCAGCAGCCCACCAGGGAGGATAGGCTCACCCCTCCACTTT.

This chain connects TRBV24-1 to TRBJ2-2; 7 bases align to TRBD2. The germline V gene has CDR1 KGHDR and CDR2 SFDVKD. Unmatched junction bases numbered 5, after V lost 8 bases and J lost 6 bases. The CDR3 runs 13 residues. This CDR3 is CATKGRAAGELFF. CDR3 nucleotides: TGTGCCACCAAGGGGAGGGCCGCCGGGGAGCTGTTTTTT.

In regard to this clone: The sample contains more than one DNA sequence encoding this CDR3. The gene calls are TRBV11-2 and TRBJ1-1; 8 bases agree with TRBD1. With V trimmed by 4 bases and J by 2 bases, 3 bases remained unmatched. This CDR3 region has 14 residues. Germline values: CDR1 SGHAT, CDR2 FQNNGV. The CDR3 DNA is TGTGCCAGCAGCTCTGGACAGGGAAACACTGAAGCTTTCTTT. This gives the protein CASSSGQGNTEAFF.

V usage is TRBV7-2 and J usage is TRBJ2-7; D might be TRBD1 (6 bases). The germline V gene encodes CDR1 SGHTA and CDR2 FQGNSA. The V end lost 6 bases, the J end lost 4 bases, and 16 bases lay between the germline ends. The CDR3 covers 14 residues. The CDR3 protein is CASRPGQGSYEQYF. As DNA, the CDR3 is TGTGCCAGCAGGCCGGGGCAGGGGTCGTACGAGCAGTACTTC. Supplemented by reference TRBV7-2 and TRBJ2-7, the full variable domain reads GAGVSQSPSNKVTEKGKDVELRCDPISGHTALYWYRQSLGQGLEFLIYFQGNSAPDKSGLPSDRFSAERTGGSVSTLTIQRTQQEDSAVYLCASRPGQGSYEQYFGPGTRLTVT.

The chain uses TRBV28 and TRBJ1-5; 7 bases are shared with TRBD1. CDR1 and CDR2 (germline): MDHEN, SYDVKM. Losses at the gene ends were 4 bases for V and 2 bases for J; bases not matched to a gene: 5. CDR3 length equals 15 residues. This CDR3 reads CASSSLDRGNQPQHF. In DNA form, the CDR3 reads TGTGCCAGCAGTTCCCTCGACAGGGGCAATCAGCCCCAGCATTTT.

This clone was counted once. The V gene is TRBV7-2, the J gene TRBJ1-2; 7 bases agree with TRBD1. The CDR3 has 15 residues. V was pared by 5 bases and J by 0 bases, with 6 bases of the junction left unmatched. From germline, CDR1 is SGHTA and CDR2 FQGNSA. Written as DNA, the CDR3 is TGTGCCAGCAGCCTAAGTGGGACAGCTAACTATGGCTACACCTTC. This sequence encodes CASSLSGTANYGYTF.

The chain uses TRBV12-5 and TRBJ2-2; 9 bases agree with TRBD1. The length of the CDR3 is 15 residues. Trimming took 6 bases from V and 6 from J; bases not matched to a gene: 8. CDR1 is LGHNT, CDR2 FRNRAP, per germline. The CDR3 nucleotides are TGTGCTAGTGGCCGGAGGACAGGGGATTCCGGGGAGCTGTTTTTT. Translating it yields CASGRRTGDSGELFF.

This clone appeared a single time. V is TRBV12-3 or TRBV12-4 and J is TRBJ1-1; no reliable D call. The CDR3 is 11 residues long. V was cut by 1 base and J by 8 bases, with 5 bases left in between. CDR3 sequence: CASSLEREAFF. The CDR3 DNA follows: TGTGCCAGCAGTTTAGAGAGAGAAGCTTTCTTT.

The chain has TRBV7-2 and TRBJ1-4, with 9 bases identical to TRBD1. The CDR3 has 13 amino acids. The germline V gene has CDR1 SGHTA and CDR2 FQGNSA. V trimming: 6 bases; J trimming: 8 bases; junction bases outside the gene matches: 4. This chain's CDR3 is CASSSGTGEKLFF. The CDR3 region has the DNA TGTGCCAGCAGTAGTGGGACAGGGGAAAAACTGTTTTTT.

The chain is built from TRBV18 and TRBJ2-3, with unresolved D. Between the trimmed V and J ends, which lost 2 bases and 2 bases, there was a span of 8 bases. The CDR3 spans 14 residues. The germline V gene has CDR1 KGHSH and CDR2 LQKENI. The CDR3 here is CASSPSFSTDTQYF. For the CDR3, the DNA is TGTGCCAGCTCACCATCGTTTTCCACAGATACGCAGTATTTT.

This chain links TRBV24-1 with TRBJ2-1; TRBD1 matches 9 bases. Germline trimming cut 3 bases from V and 7 bases from J; bases unmatched to any gene: 9. In germline, CDR1 is KGHDR, CDR2 SFDVKD. The CDR3 length is 16 residues. The CDR3 sequence: CATSDPSTGGKNEQFF. For the CDR3, the DNA is TGTGCCACCAGTGATCCGTCTACAGGGGGCAAAAATGAGCAGTTCTTC.

This chain links TRBV2 with TRBJ1-5, with D maybe TRBD1 (5 bases). Trimming stripped 8 bases from V and 4 bases from J, with 12 bases between. The CDR3 runs to 13 residues. Germline-derived CDR1 and CDR2 are SNHLY and FYNNEI. CDR3 protein: CASHGRVNQPQHF. In DNA form, the CDR3 reads TGTGCCAGCCACGGCAGGGTGAATCAGCCCCAGCATTTT.

The V call is TRBV11-1, the J call TRBJ2-7; D may be TRBD1 (5 bases). From germline, CDR1 is SGHAT and CDR2 FQDESV (reference sequence). Trimming shortened V by 4 bases and J by 2 bases, and 12 bases separated the two germline ends. The CDR3 has 14 amino acids. The CDR3 region is CASSWGTGTYEQYF. The CDR3 DNA reads TGTGCCAGCAGCTGGGGCACAGGAACCTACGAGCAGTACTTC.

Note on this clone: Distinct nucleotide sequences in the sample also encode this CDR3. The chain joins TRBV19 to TRBJ1-1, with D maybe TRBD1 (5 bases). The germline CDR1 and CDR2 sequences are LNHDA and SQIVND (reference sequence). The V gene lost 2 bases and the J gene lost 1 base, with 8 bases spanning the gap. This CDR3 is 14 amino acids long. CDR3 region: CASSIQGGNTEAFF. CDR3 DNA: TGTGCCAGTAGTATACAGGGTGGGAACACTGAAGCTTTCTTT.

The rearrangement links TRBV7-2 to TRBJ2-1; D not certain. Looked up from germline, CDR1 is SGHTA and CDR2 is FQGNSA. CDR3 size: 12 residues. V shed 1 base and J shed 10 bases, with 8 bases lying between them. The CDR3 DNA sequence: TGTGCCAGCAGCTTAGGTCGTCGGGAGCAGTTCTTC. This codes for CASSLGRREQFF. The full variable domain, with the rest looked up from reference TRBV7-2 and TRBJ2-1, is GAGVSQSPSNKVTEKGKDVELRCDPISGHTALYWYRQSLGQGLEFLIYFQGNSAPDKSGLPSDRFSAERTGGSVSTLTIQRTQQEDSAVYLCASSLGRREQFFGPGTRLTVL.

This clone was found a few times. This rearrangement joins TRBV24-1 to TRBJ2-3; 7 nucleotides match TRBD1. Trimming at V came to 3 bases and at J to 1 base, leaving 9 bases not matched to a gene. The CDR3 is 17 residues long. Germline V gene lookup returns CDR1 KGHDR and CDR2 SFDVKD. CDR3 DNA: TGTGCCACCAGTGATCCGGTAAGGGGGCGAGGCACAGATACGCAGTATTTT. It specifies CATSDPVRGRGTDTQYF.

This chain connects TRBV12-5 to TRBJ2-7; D may be TRBD1 (5 bases). V was clipped by 2 bases and J by 0 bases, with 11 bases between them. The CDR3 length is 15 residues. Germline lookup yields CDR1 LGHNT and CDR2 FRNRAP. The CDR3 region is CASGLTGASSYEQYF. In nucleotides, the CDR3 is TGTGCTAGTGGTTTGACAGGAGCTAGCTCCTACGAGCAGTACTTC.

This clone was counted between two and nine times. The chain uses TRBV29-1 and TRBJ2-6, with a tentative D call TRBD2 (5 bases). Per the germline V gene, CDR1 is SQVTM and CDR2 is ANQGSEA. The CDR3 extends over 14 amino acids. V shed 2 bases and J shed 7 bases, with 12 bases lying between them. The CDR3 spells CSVETGNRANVLTF. CDR3 DNA: TGCAGCGTTGAAACGGGGAATCGCGCCAACGTCCTGACTTTC. Together with reference TRBV29-1 and TRBJ2-6, the CDR3 gives the full variable domain: SAVISQKPSRDICQRGTSLTIQCQVDSQVTMMFWYRQQPGQSLTLIATANQGSEATYESGFVIDKFPISRPNLTFSTLTVSNMSPEDSSIYLCSVETGNRANVLTFGAGSRLTVL.

The chain links TRBV30 to TRBJ2-7; TRBD2 matches at 7 bases. Germline assignment: CDR1 GTSNPN and CDR2 SVGIG (reference sequence). The ends lost 4 bases at V and 6 bases at J; junction bases unmatched: 3. This CDR3 is 11 amino acids long. The CDR3 DNA follows: TGTGCCTGGACTCCGGGAGGCGAGCAGTACTTC. Residues: CAWTPGGEQYF.

The J gene is TRBJ1-2, the V gene TRBV27; 7 positions match TRBD1. The germline V gene encodes CDR1 MNHEY and CDR2 SMNVEV (reference sequence). The CDR3 length is 13 residues. V shed 2 bases, J shed 4 bases, and the junction held 1 base outside the gene matches. Here the CDR3 DNA reads TGTGCCAGCAGTTTAAAGGGGGCCTATGGCTACACCTTC. Its translation: CASSLKGAYGYTF.

CDR3 loop: CASSQGDQPQHF. CDR3 bases: TGCGCCAGCAGCCAGGGAGATCAGCCCCAGCATTTT. The chain is built from TRBV4-1 and TRBJ1-5, with D hard to call. This CDR3 contains 12 residues. Germline CDR1 is MGHRA and CDR2 is YSYEKL. Trimming removed 3 bases from V and 5 bases from J, with 5 bases in between.

This clone was picked up one time. This chain connects TRBV27 to TRBJ2-7; maybe TRBD1 (5 bases). CDR3 length: 14 amino acids. CDR1 is MNHEY, CDR2 SMNVEV, per germline (reference sequence). With 6 bases removed from V and 0 bases from J, the gap between germline ends came to 12 bases. CDR3 coding DNA: TGTGCCAGCAGGGGTGCAGGGATCTCCTACGAGCAGTACTTC. This sequence encodes CASRGAGISYEQYF.

This rearrangement joins TRBV12-5 to TRBJ1-4; a weak D match, TRBD1 (5 bases). The ends were cut back, 1 base at V and 3 bases at J, with 9 bases in the middle. The CDR3 contains 15 residues. The V gene's germline CDR1 is LGHNT and CDR2 FRNRAP. This CDR3 is CASGLGTIPNEKLFF. The CDR3 nucleotides read TGTGCTAGTGGTTTGGGGACAATACCTAATGAAAAACTGTTTTTT.